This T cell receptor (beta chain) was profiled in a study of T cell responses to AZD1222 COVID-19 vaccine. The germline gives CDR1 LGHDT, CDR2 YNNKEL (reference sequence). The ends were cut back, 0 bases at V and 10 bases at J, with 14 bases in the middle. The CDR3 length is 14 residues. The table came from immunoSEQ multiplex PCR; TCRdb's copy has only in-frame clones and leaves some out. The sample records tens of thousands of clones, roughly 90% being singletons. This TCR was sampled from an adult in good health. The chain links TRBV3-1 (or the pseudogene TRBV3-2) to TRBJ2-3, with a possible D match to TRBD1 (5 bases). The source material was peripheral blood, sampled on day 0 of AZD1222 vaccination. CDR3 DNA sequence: TGTGCCAGCAGCCAAGAATCCCTGGGGCAAGCGCAGTATTTT. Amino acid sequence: CASSQESLGQAQYF.